This T cell receptor beta chain originates from a study of beta chain features in type 1 diabetes. Findings and caveats of the study: Patients with Type 1 diabetes showed moderately but significantly shorter TCRB CDR3s in all four CD4+ subsets. Type 1 diabetes patients showed fewer insertions and more deletions at VDJ junctions. Patients' naive, central memory and Treg TCRB repertoires seemed closer to one another than those of healthy donors.

Every donor provided one heparinised blood draw, which averaged approximately 100 mL. As every portion of the isolated RNA was reverse transcribed, the sequencing read expressed TCRB transcripts. The average output of naive, central memory and regulatory T cell samples was about 3.57 million reads. The repertoire was sequenced with immunoSEQ multiplex PCR; TCRdb's copy has only in-frame clones and lacks some. The sample consists of over 300,000 clones, 7% to 10% of them appearing once. Germline V lookup: CDR1 MDHEN, CDR2 SYDVKM. V lost 3 bases and J 3 bases, leaving 21 bases between the germline ends. The length of the CDR3 is 17 residues. There are a few counts of this clone. Its antigen is unidentified.

The origin of this receptor is a man aged 25 to 45 with type 1 diabetes. The J gene is TRBJ2-7, the V gene TRBV28, with TRBD2 as a possible D gene (6 bases). The material sequenced was central memory CD4+ T cells from blood. This chain's CDR3 is CASSFPRDFQRDYEQYF. In nucleotides, the CDR3 is TGTGCCAGCAGTTTTCCCAGGGACTTCCAAAGGGACTACGAGCAGTACTTC.